Each of the 10 T cell receptor beta chains below was sequenced from the same sample in a study of T cell responses to AZD1222 COVID-19 vaccine listed by TCRdb under 2021. The library relied on the immunoSEQ multiplex PCR assay. As stored in TCRdb, this immuneACCESS dataset retains in-frame rearrangements with V and J assigned. A fraction of the clones does not appear; measured against another copy, unresolved V genes explain less than half of the discrepancy, and the remainder lacks a known reason. In this sample the table shows approximately 120,000 clones, around 87% of which occur a single time. The ten largest clones capture roughly 4.4% of the sample. Interpreted using the paper, the time point label stands for: about 28 days (+/-7) after the second vaccine dose. This material consisted of peripheral blood, taken 28 days after the second AZD1222 dose. The source is an adult who received the AZD1222 COVID-19 vaccine.

V is TRBV6-6 and J is TRBJ1-3, with unresolved D. V was clipped by 6 bases and J by 3 bases, with 6 bases between them. Germline CDR1 reads MNHNY; CDR2 reads SVGAGI (reference sequence). The CDR3 length is 12 residues. The CDR3: CASRPVGNTIYF. In nucleotides, the CDR3 is TGTGCCAGCAGACCAGTTGGAAACACCATATATTTT.

This rearrangement joins TRBV6-5 to TRBJ1-1; D is uncertain. CDR3 length: 12 amino acids. V was pared by 6 bases and J by 2 bases, with 7 bases between. Germline lookup yields CDR1 MNHEY and CDR2 SVGAGI. CDR3 loop: CASRNPNTEAFF. The CDR3 DNA sequence: TGTGCCAGCAGGAACCCTAACACTGAAGCTTTCTTT.

This clone showed up just a few times. The chain carries TRBV29-1 and TRBJ1-1; no clear D gene. V gave up 4 bases and J gave up 8 bases, with 11 bases separating them. The CDR3 spans 11 residues. Germline V gene data show CDR1 as SQVTM and CDR2 as ANQGSEA. The CDR3 sequence: CSVVQRAEAFF. The CDR3, as DNA: TGCAGCGTTGTCCAACGGGCGGAAGCTTTCTTT.

This clone was recorded once. The chain is built from TRBV27 and TRBJ2-2; D not certain. The CDR3 has 12 residues. In germline, CDR1 is MNHEY, CDR2 SMNVEV (reference sequence). Trimming took 3 bases from V and 6 from J, leaving 5 bases between them. CDR3 nucleotides: TGTGCCAGCAGTTTTCGGTCCGGGGAGCTGTTTTTT. It specifies CASSFRSGELFF.

The V gene is TRBV27, the J gene TRBJ2-7; TRBD1 might be the D (6 bases). Germline CDR1 reads MNHEY; CDR2 reads SMNVEV (reference sequence). Between the trimmed V and J ends, which lost 4 bases and 1 base, there was a span of 17 bases. The CDR3 is made up of 16 amino acids. This CDR3 reads CASSSTHRAPSYEQYF. In DNA, the CDR3 is TGTGCCAGCAGTTCGACCCACAGGGCGCCTTCCTACGAGCAGTACTTC.

The chain links TRBV30 to TRBJ1-2; TRBD1 is a possible D gene (5 bases). Germline assignment: CDR1 GTSNPN and CDR2 SVGIG (reference sequence). The CDR3 runs 15 residues. Trimming stripped 3 bases from V and 8 bases from J, with 22 bases between. The CDR3, as DNA: TGTGCCTGGAGCAGGGCGGCAGTTAATCGGTCCGGCTACACCTTC. This gives the protein CAWSRAAVNRSGYTF.

This clone has only a few counts. J is TRBJ2-3 and V is TRBV7-6, with a tentative D call TRBD1 (5 bases). Germline V gene data show CDR1 as SGHVS and CDR2 as FNYEAQ. This CDR3 comprises 15 residues. The ends were cut back, 5 bases at V and 5 bases at J, with 17 bases in the middle. CDR3 region: CASSKGSGAGDTQYF. The CDR3 DNA sequence: TGTGCCAGCAGCAAAGGTTCTGGGGCTGGAGATACGCAGTATTTT.

The chain links TRBV19 to TRBJ1-6; no definite D call. In germline, CDR1 is LNHDA, CDR2 SQIVND (reference sequence). The CDR3 extends over 15 amino acids. V lost 3 bases and J 3 bases, leaving 9 bases between the germline ends. CDR3 bases: TGTGCCAGTAGTATTCGGACCAGCTATAATTCACCCCTCCACTTT. This codes for CASSIRTSYNSPLHF.

The V call is TRBV25-1, the J call TRBJ1-4, with D possibly TRBD1 on 6 matching bases. V was pared by 2 bases and J by 8 bases, with 15 bases between. The CDR3 extends over 15 amino acids. Germline CDR1 MGHDK, CDR2 SYGVNS. CDR3: CASSEIGGADEKLFF. For the CDR3, the DNA is TGTGCCAGCAGTGAAATCGGGGGGGCTGACGAAAAACTGTTTTTT.

The V gene is TRBV12-3 or TRBV12-4, the J gene TRBJ2-3, with a tentative D call TRBD2 (5 bases). With 6 bases removed from V and 3 bases from J, the gap between germline ends came to 10 bases. The CDR3 loop spans 13 amino acids. DNA for the CDR3: TGTGCCAGCAGCCGGAGGTGGACAGATACGCAGTATTTT. As protein: CASSRRWTDTQYF.